This is a list of T cell receptor beta chains from one sample in a study of cytomegalovirus exposure and HLA in healthy donors. The method was immunoSEQ multiplex PCR; TCRdb's version includes in-frame clones alone and lacks a portion of them. Its listing shows about 170,000 clones. The sample comprised PBMCs. Every receptor here comes from a woman aged 55-69 years in good health and CMV-seronegative. The CDR3 runs from the conserved cysteine through the conserved F or W. The D gene is left open where the match is weak.

D: TRBD1; V: TRBV2; J: TRBJ1-2; CDR3: CASSPRTGGAYGYTF; DNA: TGTGCCAGCTCTCCGAGGACAGGGGGCGCCTATGGCTACACCTTC
D: -; V: TRBV5-1; J: TRBJ2-7; CDR3: CASSLGTLSYEQYF; DNA: TGCGCCAGCAGCCTCGGGACATTATCCTACGAGCAGTACTTC
D: -; V: TRBV20-1; J: TRBJ2-5; CDR3: CSARISETQYF; DNA: TGCAGTGCTAGAATTTCGGAGACCCAGTACTTC
D: -; V: TRBV7-3; J: TRBJ1-2; CDR3: CASSLTGQGSRGYTF; DNA: TGTGCCAGCAGCCTAACTGGTCAGGGGAGTCGAGGCTACACCTTC
D: TRBD1; V: TRBV2; J: TRBJ1-1; CDR3: CASRLTGVTEAFF; DNA: TGTGCCAGCAGATTGACAGGGGTCACTGAAGCTTTCTTT
D: TRBD1; V: TRBV5-5; J: TRBJ2-7; CDR3: CASSSTGASYEQYF; DNA: TGTGCCAGCAGCTCGACAGGGGCATCGTACGAGCAGTACTTC
D: -; V: TRBV6-1; J: TRBJ1-1; CDR3: CASSAREPFRAEAFF; DNA: TGTGCCAGCAGTGCCCGGGAGCCATTTCGGGCTGAAGCTTTCTTT
D: TRBD1; V: TRBV7-3; J: TRBJ1-2; CDR3: CASSPQPGQNYGYTF; DNA: TGTGCCAGCAGCCCACAACCGGGACAGAACTATGGCTACACCTTC
D: -; V: TRBV20-1; J: TRBJ1-2; CDR3: CSAPRTVPFTF; DNA: TGCAGTGCCCCCAGGACAGTTCCTTTTACCTTC
D: -; V: TRBV5-1; J: TRBJ2-5; CDR3: CASSWLGAQETQYF; DNA: TGCGCCAGCAGCTGGCTGGGGGCCCAAGAGACCCAGTACTTC
D: -; V: TRBV19; J: TRBJ2-7; CDR3: CASSIRGTYEQYF; DNA: TGTGCCAGTAGTATCCGGGGTACCTACGAGCAGTACTTC
D: -; V: TRBV27; J: TRBJ2-7; CDR3: CASSSPGLFNYEQYF; DNA: TGTGCCAGCAGTTCACCGGGATTATTTAACTACGAGCAGTACTTC
D: TRBD2; V: TRBV6-5; J: TRBJ2-1; CDR3: CASQMTSAYNEQFF; DNA: TGTGCCAGCCAAATGACTAGCGCCTACAATGAGCAGTTCTTC
D: TRBD1; V: TRBV7-9; J: TRBJ2-7; CDR3: CASSLYTGVAYEQYF; DNA: TGTGCCAGCAGCTTATATACAGGGGTTGCCTACGAGCAGTACTTC
D: -; V: TRBV6-1; J: TRBJ2-1; CDR3: CASSETGDNEQFF; DNA: TGTGCCAGCAGCGAAACGGGGGACAATGAGCAGTTCTTC
D: -; V: TRBV19; J: TRBJ1-1; CDR3: CASHSLERRTEAFF; DNA: TGTGCCAGTCATTCGCTCGAGAGGAGGACTGAAGCTTTCTTT
D: -; V: TRBV5-6; J: TRBJ1-2; CDR3: CASSLSWAGMVGGYTF; DNA: TGTGCCAGCAGCTTGAGTTGGGCAGGGATGGTCGGCGGCTACACCTTC
D: TRBD1; V: TRBV5-8; J: TRBJ2-7; CDR3: CASSLARTGADYEQYF; DNA: TGTGCCAGCAGCTTGGCCCGGACAGGGGCGGACTACGAGCAGTACTTC
D: -; V: TRBV10-3; J: TRBJ1-1; CDR3: CAISGQGNTEAFF; DNA: TGTGCCATCAGTGGCCAGGGGAACACTGAAGCTTTCTTT
D: -; V: TRBV6-6; J: TRBJ2-7; CDR3: CASSYSTASYEQYF; DNA: TGTGCCAGCAGTTACTCGACAGCCTCCTACGAGCAGTACTTC
D: TRBD2; V: TRBV9; J: TRBJ2-5; CDR3: CASSPAGGQLETQYF; DNA: TGTGCCAGCAGCCCCGCGGGGGGCCAGCTGGAGACCCAGTACTTC
D: TRBD2; V: TRBV7-7; J: TRBJ2-5; CDR3: CASRLLAAGGTQYF; DNA: TGTGCCAGCAGACTGCTAGCGGCCGGGGGGACCCAGTACTTC
D: -; V: TRBV10-1; J: TRBJ2-2; CDR3: CASSERGRSNTGELFF; DNA: TGCGCCAGCAGTGAGAGGGGCAGGAGTAACACCGGGGAGCTGTTTTTT
D: TRBD2; V: TRBV27; J: TRBJ2-7; CDR3: CASSLLGTRSHEQYF; DNA: TGTGCCAGCAGTTTATTGGGGACTAGAAGTCACGAGCAGTACTTC
D: TRBD2; V: TRBV6-4; J: TRBJ2-1; CDR3: CASSVQGLAGNEQFF; DNA: TGTGCCAGCAGTGTCCAAGGACTAGCGGGCAATGAGCAGTTCTTC
D: -; V: TRBV9; J: TRBJ1-1; CDR3: CASSVAVNTEAFF; DNA: TGTGCCAGCAGCGTAGCAGTGAACACTGAAGCTTTCTTT
D: -; V: TRBV6-7; J: TRBJ2-1; CDR3: CASRPIGSSAYNEQFF; DNA: TGTGCCAGCAGGCCCATTGGGAGTAGCGCGTACAATGAGCAGTTCTTC
D: TRBD1; V: TRBV12-5; J: TRBJ2-2; CDR3: CASGFDRAYTGELFF; DNA: TGTGCTAGTGGCTTCGACAGGGCTTACACCGGGGAGCTGTTTTTT
D: TRBD1; V: TRBV10-3; J: TRBJ1-5; CDR3: CAISENRGLGQPQHF; DNA: TGTGCCATCAGTGAGAACAGGGGGCTAGGGCAGCCCCAGCATTTT
D: TRBD2; V: TRBV7-2; J: TRBJ2-3; CDR3: CASSLGRREGDTQYF; DNA: TGTGCCAGCAGCTTAGGGCGGCGGGAGGGGGATACGCAGTATTTT
D: -; V: TRBV19; J: TRBJ1-5; CDR3: CASRYNRGAQPQHF; DNA: TGTGCCAGTAGATACAATCGCGGGGCCCAGCCCCAGCATTTT
D: -; V: TRBV4-1; J: TRBJ2-3; CDR3: CASSQDETRSGGTQYF; DNA: TGCGCCAGCAGCCAAGATGAGACCCGTAGCGGCGGTACGCAGTATTTT
D: TRBD1; V: TRBV5-1; J: TRBJ2-1; CDR3: CASSLVTGGSGNEQFF; DNA: TGCGCCAGCAGCTTGGTGACAGGGGGTTCGGGTAATGAGCAGTTCTTC
D: TRBD1; V: TRBV7-3; J: TRBJ1-4; CDR3: CASSLDRAEKLFF; DNA: TGTGCCAGCAGCTTAGACAGGGCTGAAAAACTGTTTTTT
D: TRBD1; V: TRBV12-5; J: TRBJ1-4; CDR3: CASGLVQGVNEKLFF; DNA: TGTGCTAGTGGTTTGGTACAGGGGGTGAATGAAAAACTGTTTTTT
D: -; V: TRBV16; J: TRBJ1-5; CDR3: CASSLERGGQPQHF; DNA: TGTGCCAGCAGCCTGGAAAGGGGCGGTCAGCCCCAGCATTTT
D: TRBD1; V: TRBV7-3; J: TRBJ1-6; CDR3: CASSPGGTHSPLHF; DNA: TGTGCCAGCAGCCCAGGGGGAACCCATTCACCCCTCCACTTT
D: -; V: TRBV7-9; J: TRBJ1-2; CDR3: CASRSGDGTYGYTF; DNA: TGTGCCAGCAGGTCAGGGGATGGAACTTATGGCTACACCTTC
D: -; V: TRBV2; J: TRBJ1-1; CDR3: CASSDAGERFTEAFF; DNA: TGTGCCAGCAGTGATGCAGGGGAGAGGTTCACTGAAGCTTTCTTT
D: -; V: TRBV2; J: TRBJ2-1; CDR3: CASSEFSTGNEQFF; DNA: TGTGCCAGCAGTGAGTTTAGCACTGGGAATGAGCAGTTCTTC
D: -; V: TRBV19; J: TRBJ1-1; CDR3: CASSTPKEINTEAFF; DNA: TGTGCCAGTAGTACCCCGAAGGAGATAAACACTGAAGCTTTCTTT
D: -; V: TRBV2; J: TRBJ2-2; CDR3: CASSDGLTGELFF; DNA: TGTGCCAGCAGTGATGGACTCACCGGGGAGCTGTTTTTT
D: -; V: TRBV2; J: TRBJ1-5; CDR3: CASRSTQEVPKHF; DNA: TGTGCCAGCAGAAGCACCCAGGAGGTCCCAAAGCATTTT
D: TRBD2; V: TRBV9; J: TRBJ2-3; CDR3: CASSGTAGGTDTQYF; DNA: TGTGCCAGCAGCGGTACAGCGGGGGGGACAGATACGCAGTATTTT
D: TRBD1; V: TRBV6-1; J: TRBJ1-6; CDR3: CASSGTGGVRMYNSPLHF; DNA: TGTGCCAGCAGTGGAACAGGGGGGGTTAGAATGTATAATTCACCCCTCCACTTT
D: TRBD2; V: TRBV10-3; J: TRBJ2-1; CDR3: CATQESRTSGSSEQFF; DNA: TGTGCCACCCAGGAGTCCCGGACTAGCGGGAGTAGTGAGCAGTTCTTC
D: TRBD2; V: TRBV11-2; J: TRBJ2-3; CDR3: CASSLTGGGTDTQYF; DNA: TGTGCCAGCAGCCTAACTGGGGGGGGCACAGATACGCAGTATTTT
D: -; V: TRBV30; J: TRBJ1-5; CDR3: CAWSTGTLNQPQHF; DNA: TGTGCCTGGAGTACCGGGACACTCAATCAGCCCCAGCATTTT
D: -; V: TRBV5-4; J: TRBJ2-7; CDR3: CASSGGTEAVDEQYF; DNA: TGTGCCAGCAGCGGGGGGACAGAGGCGGTAGACGAGCAGTACTTC
D: TRBD1; V: TRBV19; J: TRBJ1-6; CDR3: CASSPRDSSLRSPLHF; DNA: TGTGCCAGTAGTCCCCGGGACAGCAGCTTGAGGTCACCCCTCCACTTT
D: TRBD2; V: TRBV5-1; J: TRBJ2-1; CDR3: CASSLASSGRRVSYNEQFF; DNA: TGCGCCAGCAGCTTGGCGTCTAGCGGGAGAAGGGTCTCCTACAATGAGCAGTTCTTC
D: -; V: TRBV14; J: TRBJ1-1; CDR3: CASSQAPIDFMNTEAFF; DNA: TGTGCCAGCAGCCAAGCCCCGATAGATTTTATGAACACTGAAGCTTTCTTT
D: -; V: TRBV2; J: TRBJ2-5; CDR3: CASRMEVWETQYF; DNA: TGTGCCAGCAGGATGGAGGTGTGGGAGACCCAGTACTTC
D: -; V: TRBV6-5; J: TRBJ1-5; CDR3: CASSLERGNQPQHF; DNA: TGTGCCAGCAGCCTCGAGCGAGGTAATCAGCCCCAGCATTTT
D: -; V: TRBV9; J: TRBJ2-3; CDR3: CASSEEDAYTDTQYF; DNA: TGTGCCAGCAGCGAGGAGGACGCCTACACAGATACGCAGTATTTT
D: -; V: TRBV5-1; J: TRBJ1-2; CDR3: CASSLDQGWGYTF; DNA: TGCGCCAGCAGCCTAGACCAGGGGTGGGGCTACACCTTC
D: -; V: TRBV2; J: TRBJ2-1; CDR3: CASSDRGPYNEQFF; DNA: TGTGCCAGCAGTGACAGGGGACCTTACAATGAGCAGTTCTTC
D: -; V: TRBV18; J: TRBJ1-6; CDR3: CASSPGTLYSPLHF; DNA: TGTGCCAGCTCTCCCGGGACACTCTATTCACCCCTCCACTTT
D: TRBD1; V: TRBV6-1; J: TRBJ1-5; CDR3: CASSELQGKVNQPQHF; DNA: TGTGCCAGCAGTGAACTACAGGGGAAGGTCAATCAGCCCCAGCATTTT
D: -; V: TRBV25-1; J: TRBJ2-5; CDR3: CASSELLGLEFQETQYF; DNA: TGTGCCAGCAGTGAGCTATTGGGACTTGAGTTCCAAGAGACCCAGTACTTC